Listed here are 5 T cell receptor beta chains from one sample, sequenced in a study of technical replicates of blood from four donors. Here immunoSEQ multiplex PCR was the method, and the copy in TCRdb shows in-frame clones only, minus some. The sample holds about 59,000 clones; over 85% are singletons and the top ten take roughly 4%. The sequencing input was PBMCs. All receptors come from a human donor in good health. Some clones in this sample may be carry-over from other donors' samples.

CDR3 protein: CASSLYAGQGGEAGELFF. The CDR3 bases are TGTGCCAGCAGCTTATATGCGGGACAGGGGGGCGAGGCCGGGGAGCTGTTTTTT. The chain recombines TRBV7-9 with TRBJ2-2; 11 positions match TRBD1. The CDR3 extends over 18 amino acids. Per germline, CDR1 SEHNR and CDR2 FQNEAQ (reference sequence). Trimming took 2 bases from V and 6 from J; bases not matched to a gene: 11. The full variable domain, completed using reference TRBV7-9 and TRBJ2-2, is DTGVSQNPRHKITKRGQNVTFRCDPISEHNRLYWYRQTLGQGPEFLTYFQNEAQLEKSRLLSDRFSAERPKGSFSTLEIQRTEQGDSAMYLCASSLYAGQGGEAGELFFGEGSRLTVL.

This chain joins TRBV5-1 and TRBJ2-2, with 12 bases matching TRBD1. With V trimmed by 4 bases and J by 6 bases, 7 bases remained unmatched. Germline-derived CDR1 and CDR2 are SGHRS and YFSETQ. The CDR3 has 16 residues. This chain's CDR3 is CASSPFRDRGPGELFF. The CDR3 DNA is TGCGCCAGCAGCCCGTTTCGGGACAGGGGGCCCGGGGAGCTGTTTTTT. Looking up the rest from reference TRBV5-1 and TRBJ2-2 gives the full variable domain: KAGVTQTPRYLIKTRGQQVTLSCSPISGHRSVSWYQQTPGQGLQFLFEYFSETQRNKGNFPGRFSGRQFSNSRSEMNVSTLELGDSALYLCASSPFRDRGPGELFFGEGSRLTVL.

For the CDR3, the DNA is TGTGCCAGCAGCTTGGCGAAAGGACAGGGGGCTGGCGGCTACACCTTC. Its protein is CASSLAKGQGAGGYTF. The V and J genes are TRBV5-4 and TRBJ1-2, with 11 bases matching TRBD1. Per germline, CDR1 SGHNT and CDR2 YYREEE (reference sequence). The CDR3 is made up of 16 amino acids. Trimming took 0 bases from V and 8 from J; bases not matched to a gene: 9.

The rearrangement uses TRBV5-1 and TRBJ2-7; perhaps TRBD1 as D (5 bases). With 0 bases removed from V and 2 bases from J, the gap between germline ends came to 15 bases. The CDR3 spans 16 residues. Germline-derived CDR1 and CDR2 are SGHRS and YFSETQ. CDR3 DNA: TGCGCCAGCAGCTTGGCCGGGCAGGGCCCTCCCTACGAGCAGTACTTC. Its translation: CASSLAGQGPPYEQYF.

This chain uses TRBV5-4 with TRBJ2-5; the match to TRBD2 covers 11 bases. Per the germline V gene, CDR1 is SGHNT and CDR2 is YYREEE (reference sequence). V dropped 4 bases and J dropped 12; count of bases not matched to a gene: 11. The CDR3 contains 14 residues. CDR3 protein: CASSPPDSGRDKYF. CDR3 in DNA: TGTGCCAGCAGCCCACCGGATAGCGGGAGGGATAAGTACTTC.